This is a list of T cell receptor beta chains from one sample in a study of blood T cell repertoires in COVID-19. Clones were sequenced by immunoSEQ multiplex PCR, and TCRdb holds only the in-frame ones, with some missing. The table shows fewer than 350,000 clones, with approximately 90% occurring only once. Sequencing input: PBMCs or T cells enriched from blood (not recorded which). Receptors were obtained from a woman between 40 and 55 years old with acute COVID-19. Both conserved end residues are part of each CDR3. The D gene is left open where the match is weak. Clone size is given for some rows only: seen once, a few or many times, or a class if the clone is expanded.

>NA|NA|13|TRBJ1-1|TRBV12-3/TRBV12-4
CASSFRRVTEAFF
TGTGCCAGCAGTTTTAGGAGGGTCACTGAAGCTTTCTTT
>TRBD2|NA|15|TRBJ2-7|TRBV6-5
CASSYTGGRALEQYF
TGTGCCAGCAGTTACACCGGCGGGAGGGCTCTCGAGCAGTACTTC
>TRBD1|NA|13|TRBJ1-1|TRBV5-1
CASGDRANTEAFF
TGCGCCAGCGGGGACAGGGCGAACACTGAAGCTTTCTTT
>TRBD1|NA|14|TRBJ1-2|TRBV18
CASSLTTGGYGYTF
TGTGCCAGCTCACTAACGACAGGGGGGTACGGCTACACCTTC
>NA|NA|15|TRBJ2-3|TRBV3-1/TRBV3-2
CASSQETSSTDTQYF
TGTGCCAGCAGCCAAGAGACTAGTAGCACAGATACGCAGTATTTT
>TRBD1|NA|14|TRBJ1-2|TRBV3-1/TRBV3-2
CASSPQTGVFGYTF
TGTGCCAGCAGCCCCCAGACAGGGGTCTTCGGCTACACCTTC
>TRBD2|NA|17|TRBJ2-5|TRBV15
CATSRDNREGRRKTQYF
TGTGCCACCAGCAGAGATAACCGGGAGGGCCGGAGAAAGACCCAGTACTTC
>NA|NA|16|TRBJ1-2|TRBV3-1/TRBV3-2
CASSQERGRRIYGYTF
TGTGCCAGCAGCCAAGAGAGAGGGAGAAGAATCTATGGCTACACCTTC
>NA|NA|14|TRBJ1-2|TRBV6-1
CASSEAGAIYGYTF
TGTGCCAGCAGTGAGGCAGGGGCTATCTATGGCTACACCTTC
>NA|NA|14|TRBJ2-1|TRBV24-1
CATSKAGTYNEQFF
TGTGCCACCAGTAAGGCAGGGACCTACAATGAGCAGTTCTTC
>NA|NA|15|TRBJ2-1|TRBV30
CAWSGGTGSYNEQFF
TGTGCCTGGAGCGGGGGAACGGGCTCCTACAATGAGCAGTTCTTC
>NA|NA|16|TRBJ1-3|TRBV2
CASSPTMTGAGNTIYF
TGTGCCAGCAGCCCAACTATGACAGGAGCTGGAAACACCATATATTTT
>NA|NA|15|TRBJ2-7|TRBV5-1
CASSLSLAPPGEQYF
TGCGCCAGCAGCTTGTCTCTAGCGCCTCCAGGCGAGCAGTACTTC
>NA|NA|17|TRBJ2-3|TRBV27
CASSSLVVSKITDTQYF
TGTGCCAGCAGTTCCCTCGTAGTTTCCAAGATAACAGATACGCAGTATTTT
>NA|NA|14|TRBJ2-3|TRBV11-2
CASSFYRDTDTQYF
TGTGCCAGCAGCTTCTACAGGGACACAGATACGCAGTATTTT
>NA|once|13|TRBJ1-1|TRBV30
CAWSPQGSTEAFF
TGTGCCTGGAGTCCACAGGGATCGACTGAAGCTTTCTTT
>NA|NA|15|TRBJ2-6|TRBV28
CASSPSASGANVLTF
TGTGCCAGCAGCCCGAGTGCTTCTGGGGCCAACGTCCTGACTTTC
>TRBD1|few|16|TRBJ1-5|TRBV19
CASSIWRGREGQPQHF
TGTGCCAGTAGTATTTGGAGGGGGCGCGAGGGTCAGCCCCAGCATTTT
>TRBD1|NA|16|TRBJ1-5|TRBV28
CASSQTTGGAGQPQHF
TGTGCCAGCAGCCAAACGACAGGGGGCGCGGGTCAGCCCCAGCATTTT
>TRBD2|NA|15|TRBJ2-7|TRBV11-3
CASSLDGSGRFEQYF
TGTGCCAGCAGCTTAGATGGTAGCGGGAGGTTCGAGCAGTACTTC
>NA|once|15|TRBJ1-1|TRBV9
CASSVGPTGNTEAFF
TGTGCCAGCAGCGTCGGTCCTACAGGGAACACTGAAGCTTTCTTT
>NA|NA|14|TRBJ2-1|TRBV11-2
CASRRAGPYNEQFF
TGTGCCAGCAGACGAGCGGGCCCTTACAATGAGCAGTTCTTC
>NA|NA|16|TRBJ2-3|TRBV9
CASSPGFGSPTDTQYF
TGTGCCAGCAGTCCCGGGTTCGGGAGCCCCACAGATACGCAGTATTTT
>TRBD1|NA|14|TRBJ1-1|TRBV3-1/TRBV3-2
CASSLGTGGTRAFF
TGTGCCAGCAGCCTCGGGACAGGGGGTACTCGGGCTTTCTTT
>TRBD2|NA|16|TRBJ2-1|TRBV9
CASSVDSAGGHNEQFF
TGTGCCAGCAGCGTAGATTCAGCGGGGGGGCACAATGAGCAGTTCTTC
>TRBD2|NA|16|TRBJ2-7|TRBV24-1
CATSDTGGGSSYEQYF
TGTGCCACCAGTGATACTGGGGGAGGGAGCTCCTACGAGCAGTACTTC